What follows are 16 T cell receptor beta chains derived from one specimen sequenced in a study of blood T cell repertoires in COVID-19. Clones were sequenced by immunoSEQ multiplex PCR, and TCRdb holds only the in-frame ones, with some missing. Altogether 180,000 or so clones are present, about 83% being singletons, with the ten largest covering 7.7%. The material sequenced was peripheral blood. The receptors here all came from a man in his forties or fifties who had recovered from COVID-19.

In nucleotides, the CDR3 is TGTGCCAGCAGTTTCAAGGTAGACCAGGTCACCTACGAGCAGTACTTC. It translates to CASSFKVDQVTYEQYF. J is TRBJ2-7 and V is TRBV27; D not resolved. The CDR3 extends over 16 amino acids. Trimming took 3 bases from V and 2 from J, leaving 17 bases between them. CDR1 and CDR2 from the germline V gene are MNHEY and SMNVEV (reference sequence).

V usage is TRBV19 and J usage is TRBJ2-1, with D perhaps TRBD2 (5 bases). Germline V lookup: CDR1 LNHDA, CDR2 SQIVND (reference sequence). The CDR3 has 15 residues. V was cut by 5 bases and J by 1 base, with 12 bases left in between. Here the CDR3 reads CASSVLGTSYNEQFF. The DNA for the CDR3 is TGTGCCAGTAGTGTACTAGGAACGTCCTACAATGAGCAGTTCTTC.

This chain uses TRBV6-4 with TRBJ2-3; unclear D gene. This CDR3 region has 13 residues. Trimming removed 5 bases at V and 6 bases at J, with 12 bases between. Germline lookup yields CDR1 MRHNA and CDR2 SNTAGT. CDR3 loop: CASSPRPRDTQYF. The DNA of the CDR3 is TGTGCCAGCAGTCCCAGACCGCGGGATACGCAGTATTTT.

This clone was seen more than once but under ten times. The chain has TRBV7-2 and TRBJ2-7, with a weak D call TRBD2 (5 bases). CDR1 is SGHTA, CDR2 FQGNSA, per germline. There are 14 residues in the CDR3. Trimming cost V 5 bases and J 5 bases, with 16 bases left between them. CDR3 sequence (DNA): TGTGCCAGCAGCCCCCGCAGCCGGAGGAACGAGCAGTACTTC. As protein: CASSPRSRRNEQYF. Variable domain in full (rest from reference TRBV7-2 and TRBJ2-7): GAGVSQSPSNKVTEKGKDVELRCDPISGHTALYWYRQSLGQGLEFLIYFQGNSAPDKSGLPSDRFSAERTGGSVSTLTIQRTQQEDSAVYLCASSPRSRRNEQYFGPGTRLTVT.

The chain joins TRBV29-1 to TRBJ1-1; TRBD1 matches at 8 bases. CDR1 and CDR2 (germline): SQVTM, ANQGSEA. Trimming cost V 1 base and J 1 base; bases outside gene matches: 5. This CDR3 region has 15 residues. CDR3 sequence: CSVEGLGTGNTEAFF. The CDR3 DNA reads as TGCAGCGTTGAAGGCTTGGGGACAGGGAACACTGAAGCTTTCTTT.

The CDR3 loop reads CASSLGGGANVLTF. Here the CDR3 DNA reads TGTGCCAGCAGCTTAGGAGGAGGGGCCAACGTCCTGACTTTC. This chain uses TRBV7-9 with TRBJ2-6; D gene ambiguous. With 1 base removed from V and 4 bases from J, the gap between germline ends came to 5 bases. Per germline, CDR1 SEHNR and CDR2 FQNEAQ (reference sequence). This CDR3 contains 14 residues.

This clone was seen more than once but under ten times. The CDR3: CASSRRAGSYNEQFF. The CDR3, as DNA: TGCGCCAGCAGCCGCCGTGCGGGGAGTTACAATGAGCAGTTCTTC. This chain joins TRBV4-3 and TRBJ2-1; TRBD2 is a possible D gene (6 bases). The germline V gene has CDR1 LGHNA and CDR2 YSLEER. The CDR3 consists of 15 residues. V lost 4 bases and J lost 4, with 14 bases in between.

The chain employs TRBV7-2 and TRBJ2-7; TRBD2 aligns across 10 bases. J was trimmed by 4 bases and V by 5 bases; bases with no gene match: 8. Germline CDR1 is SGHTA and CDR2 is FQGNSA. This CDR3 contains 15 residues. The CDR3 region is CASSQTSGTMYEQYF. DNA for the CDR3: TGTGCCAGCAGCCAAACTAGCGGGACTATGTACGAGCAGTACTTC.

CDR3 protein: CASSSPGGLPRGETQYF. For the CDR3, the DNA is TGTGCCAGCAGTTCCCCGGGGGGGCTTCCCCGGGGAGAGACCCAGTACTTC. V and J are TRBV28 and TRBJ2-5; the match to TRBD2 covers 8 bases. CDR1 is MDHEN, CDR2 SYDVKM, per germline. The CDR3 runs to 17 residues. V was clipped by 4 bases and J by 4 bases; unmatched bases: 14.

In its sample, this clone was seen once. The chain combines TRBV9 with TRBJ2-1; TRBD2 matches 9 bases. This CDR3 contains 15 residues. Germline-derived CDR1 and CDR2 are SGDLS and YYNGEE. With V trimmed by 3 bases and J by 4 bases, 5 bases remained unmatched. The CDR3 DNA is TGTGCCAGCAGCGACCTAGCGGGACCTTACAATGAGCAGTTCTTC. The encoded protein is CASSDLAGPYNEQFF.

V is TRBV4-2 and J is TRBJ2-7; D is unresolved. In germline, CDR1 is LGHNA, CDR2 YNFKEQ. Trimming left V 4 bases short and J 4 bases short, with 20 bases between. The CDR3 runs 16 residues. As DNA, the CDR3 is TGTGCCAGCAGCCTCGGAAGCGCGAGCAGTCCGTACGAGCAGTACTTC. This translates into CASSLGSASSPYEQYF.

The chain joins TRBV20-1 to TRBJ2-7; TRBD2 matches 12 bases. The CDR3 is 15 amino acids. Losses at the gene ends were 3 bases for V and 4 bases for J; bases not matched to a gene: 7. Germline V gives CDR1 DFQATT, CDR2 SNEGSKA (reference sequence). CDR3 protein: CSASRLAGAFYEQYF. CDR3 DNA sequence: TGCAGTGCTAGTCGACTAGCGGGAGCGTTTTACGAGCAGTACTTC.

This chain uses TRBV18 with TRBJ2-3; 11 nucleotides align to TRBD2. CDR1 is KGHSH, CDR2 LQKENI, per germline. The CDR3 covers 16 residues. J lost 7 bases, V lost 3 bases, and 9 bases had no gene match. Here the CDR3 DNA reads TGTGCCAGCTCACCCCCGGGACTAGCGGTCTCGTATACGCAGTATTTT. This encodes CASSPPGLAVSYTQYF.

This chain uses TRBV10-3 with TRBJ1-1, with D maybe TRBD1 (6 bases). The CDR3 contains 13 residues. V was trimmed by 3 bases and J by 4 bases, leaving 9 bases between them. The germline V gene encodes CDR1 ENHRY and CDR2 SYGVKD. CDR3 sequence: CAISEVGGTEAFF. The CDR3 bases are TGTGCCATCAGTGAAGTAGGGGGCACTGAAGCTTTCTTT.

The chain recombines TRBV29-1 with TRBJ1-4; D not resolved. Germline CDR1 reads SQVTM; CDR2 reads ANQGSEA. The CDR3 covers 14 residues. Deletions cut 1 base from V and 7 bases from J, with 13 bases between. CDR3: CSVEGIAGSEKLFF. The CDR3 nucleotides read TGCAGCGTTGAAGGCATCGCCGGGAGTGAAAAACTGTTTTTT.

The CDR3 coding sequence is TGTGCCAGCAGCCTGAGCGGGGTACCCTACGAGCAGTACTTC. It codes for CASSLSGVPYEQYF. The gene calls are TRBV5-4 and TRBJ2-7, with TRBD2 identical over 7 bases. Germline V lookup: CDR1 SGHNT, CDR2 YYREEE (reference sequence). V shed 4 bases and J 2 bases; nucleotides not matched to a gene: 6. This CDR3 is built from 14 residues.